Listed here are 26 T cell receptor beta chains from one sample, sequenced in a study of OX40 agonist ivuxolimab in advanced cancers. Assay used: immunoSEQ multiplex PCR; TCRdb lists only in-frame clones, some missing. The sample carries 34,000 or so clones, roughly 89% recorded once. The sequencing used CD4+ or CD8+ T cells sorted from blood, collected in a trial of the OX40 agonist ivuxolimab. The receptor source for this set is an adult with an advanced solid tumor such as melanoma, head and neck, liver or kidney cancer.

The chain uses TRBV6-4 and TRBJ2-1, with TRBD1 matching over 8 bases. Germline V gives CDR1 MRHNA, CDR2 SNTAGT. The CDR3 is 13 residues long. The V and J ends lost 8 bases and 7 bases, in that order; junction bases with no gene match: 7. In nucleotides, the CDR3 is TGTGCCAGCCCCCGGGACAGGAGAAATGAGCAGTTCTTC. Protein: CASPRDRRNEQFF.

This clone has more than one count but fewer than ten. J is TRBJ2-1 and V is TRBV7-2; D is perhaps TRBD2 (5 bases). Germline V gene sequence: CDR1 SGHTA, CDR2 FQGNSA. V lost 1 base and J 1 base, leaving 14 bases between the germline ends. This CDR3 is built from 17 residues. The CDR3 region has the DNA TGTGCCAGCAGCTTAGATGTGGCGGGCCAGTCCTACAATGAGCAGTTCTTC. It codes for CASSLDVAGQSYNEQFF. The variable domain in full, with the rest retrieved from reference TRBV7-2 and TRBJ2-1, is GAGVSQSPSNKVTEKGKDVELRCDPISGHTALYWYRQSLGQGLEFLIYFQGNSAPDKSGLPSDRFSAERTGGSVSTLTIQRTQQEDSAVYLCASSLDVAGQSYNEQFFGPGTRLTVL.

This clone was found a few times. CDR3 sequence (DNA): TGTGCCAGCAGTTTAGGGCGGGGACCCTATAATTCACCCCTCCACTTT. It codes for CASSLGRGPYNSPLHF. This rearrangement joins TRBV28 to TRBJ1-6, with D maybe TRBD1 (5 bases). The CDR3 is 16 amino acids. Germline V gene sequence: CDR1 MDHEN, CDR2 SYDVKM. V gave up 2 bases and J gave up 2 bases, with 10 bases separating them.

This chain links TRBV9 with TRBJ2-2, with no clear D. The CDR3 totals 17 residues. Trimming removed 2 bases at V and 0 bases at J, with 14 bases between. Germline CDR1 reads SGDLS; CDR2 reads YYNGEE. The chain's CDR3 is CASSVPRTDANTGELFF. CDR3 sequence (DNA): TGTGCCAGCAGCGTCCCCCGGACGGACGCGAACACCGGGGAGCTGTTTTTT.

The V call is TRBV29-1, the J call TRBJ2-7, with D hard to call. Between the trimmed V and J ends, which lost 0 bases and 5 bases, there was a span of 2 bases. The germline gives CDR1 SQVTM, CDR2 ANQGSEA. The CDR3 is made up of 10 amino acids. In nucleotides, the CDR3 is TGCAGCGTTGAAGAGCACGAGCAGTACTTC. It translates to CSVEEHEQYF.

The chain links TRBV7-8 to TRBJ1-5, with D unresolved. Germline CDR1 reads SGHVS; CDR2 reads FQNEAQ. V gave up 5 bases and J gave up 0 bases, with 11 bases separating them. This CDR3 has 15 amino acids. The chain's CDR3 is CASSLSRGSNQPQHF. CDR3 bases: TGTGCCAGCAGCCTGTCCCGGGGTAGCAATCAGCCCCAGCATTTT.

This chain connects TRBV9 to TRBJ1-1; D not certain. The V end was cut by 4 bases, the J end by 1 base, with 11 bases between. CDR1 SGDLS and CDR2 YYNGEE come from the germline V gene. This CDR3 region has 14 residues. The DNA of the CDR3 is TGTGCCAGCAGCCCCCCCCGGAGGAACACTGAAGCTTTCTTT. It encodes CASSPPRRNTEAFF.

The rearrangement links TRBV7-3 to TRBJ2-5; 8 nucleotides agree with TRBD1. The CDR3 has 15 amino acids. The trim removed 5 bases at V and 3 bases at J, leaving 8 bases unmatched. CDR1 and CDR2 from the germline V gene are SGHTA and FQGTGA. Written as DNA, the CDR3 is TGTGCCAGCAGCCGGGACAGGACCTTAAAAGAGACCCAGTACTTC. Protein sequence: CASSRDRTLKETQYF.

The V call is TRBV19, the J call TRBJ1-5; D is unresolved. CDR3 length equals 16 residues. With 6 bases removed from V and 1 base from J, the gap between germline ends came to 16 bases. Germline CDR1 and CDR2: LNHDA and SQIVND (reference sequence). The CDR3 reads CASRTKQKISNQPQHF. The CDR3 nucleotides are TGTGCCAGTAGAACAAAACAGAAAATCAGCAATCAGCCCCAGCATTTT.

In nucleotides, the CDR3 is TGTGCCAGCAGCTTAATTTACAGTCGCTACAATGAGCAGTTCTTC. It codes for CASSLIYSRYNEQFF. The chain employs TRBV11-2 and TRBJ2-1; D call uncertain. Germline loops: CDR1 SGHAT, CDR2 FQNNGV. V gave up 2 bases and J gave up 3 bases, with 11 bases separating them. The CDR3 has 15 residues.

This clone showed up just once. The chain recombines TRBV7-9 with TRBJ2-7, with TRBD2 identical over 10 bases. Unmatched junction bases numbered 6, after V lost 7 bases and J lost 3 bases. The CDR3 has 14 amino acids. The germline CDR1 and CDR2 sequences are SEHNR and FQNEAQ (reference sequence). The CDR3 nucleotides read TGTGCCAGCACCCCGGGACTAGCGAGCTACGAGCAGTACTTC. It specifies CASTPGLASYEQYF.

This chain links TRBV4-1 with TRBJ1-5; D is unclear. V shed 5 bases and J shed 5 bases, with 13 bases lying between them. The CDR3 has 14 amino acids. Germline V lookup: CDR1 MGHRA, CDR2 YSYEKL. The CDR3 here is CASSITLVDQPQHF. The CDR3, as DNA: TGCGCCAGCAGCATAACGCTGGTAGATCAGCCCCAGCATTTT.

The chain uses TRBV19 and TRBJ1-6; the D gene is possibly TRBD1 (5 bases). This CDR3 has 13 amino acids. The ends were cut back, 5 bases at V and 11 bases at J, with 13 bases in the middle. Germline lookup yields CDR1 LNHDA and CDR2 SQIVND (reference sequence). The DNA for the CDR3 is TGTGCCAGTAGTTCCTCGACGGGGCCACCCCTCCACTTT. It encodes CASSSSTGPPLHF. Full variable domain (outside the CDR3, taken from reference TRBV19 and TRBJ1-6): DGGITQSPKYLFRKEGQNVTLSCEQNLNHDAMYWYRQDPGQGLRLIYYSQIVNDFQKGDIAEGYSVSREKKESFPLTVTSAQKNPTAFYLCASSSSTGPPLHFGNGTRLTVT.

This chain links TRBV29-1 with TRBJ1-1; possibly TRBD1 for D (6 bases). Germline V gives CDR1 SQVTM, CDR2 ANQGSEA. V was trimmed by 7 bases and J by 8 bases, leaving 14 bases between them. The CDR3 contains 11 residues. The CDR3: CSGGPGPEAFF. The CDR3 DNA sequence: TGCAGCGGGGGGCCGGGGCCCGAAGCTTTCTTT.

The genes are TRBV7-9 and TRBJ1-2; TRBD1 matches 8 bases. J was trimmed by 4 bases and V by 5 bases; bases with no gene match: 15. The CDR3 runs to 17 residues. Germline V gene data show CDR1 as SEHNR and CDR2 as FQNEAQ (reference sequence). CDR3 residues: CASSLGQGSLLGYGYTF. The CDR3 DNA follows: TGTGCCAGCAGCCTAGGACAGGGTTCACTTTTGGGCTATGGCTACACCTTC.

The CDR3 sequence is CASGDLYGYTF. As DNA, the CDR3 is TGTGCCAGCGGGGACCTCTATGGCTACACCTTC. The chain joins TRBV7-8 to TRBJ1-2; D may be TRBD1 (5 bases). The germline V gene encodes CDR1 SGHVS and CDR2 FQNEAQ. Trimming removed 8 bases at V and 4 bases at J, with 8 bases between. The CDR3 covers 11 residues.

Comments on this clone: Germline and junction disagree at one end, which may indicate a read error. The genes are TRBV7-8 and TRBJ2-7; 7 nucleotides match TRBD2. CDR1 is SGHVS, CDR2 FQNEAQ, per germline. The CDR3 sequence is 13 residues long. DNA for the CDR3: TGTGCCAGCAGCCTAGCGGACTCCTACGAGCAGTACTTC. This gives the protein CASSLADSYEQYF.

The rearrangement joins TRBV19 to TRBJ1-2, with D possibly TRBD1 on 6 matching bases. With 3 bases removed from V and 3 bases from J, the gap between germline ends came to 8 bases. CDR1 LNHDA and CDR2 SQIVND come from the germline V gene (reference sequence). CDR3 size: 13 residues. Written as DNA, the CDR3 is TGTGCCAGTAGTATGGGGACATACTATGGCTACACCTTC. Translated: CASSMGTYYGYTF.

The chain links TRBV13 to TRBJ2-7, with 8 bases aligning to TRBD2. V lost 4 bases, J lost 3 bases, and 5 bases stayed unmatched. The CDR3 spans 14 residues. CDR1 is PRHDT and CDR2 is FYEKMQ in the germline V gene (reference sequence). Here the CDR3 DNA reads TGTGCCAGCAGCTGGGGACTAGAGGTCTACGAGCAGTACTTC. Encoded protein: CASSWGLEVYEQYF. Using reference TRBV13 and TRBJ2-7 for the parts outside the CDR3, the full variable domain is AAGVIQSPRHLIKEKRETATLKCYPIPRHDTVYWYQQGPGQDPQFLISFYEKMQSDKGSIPDRFSAQQFSDYHSELNMSSLELGDSALYFCASSWGLEVYEQYFGPGTRLTVT.

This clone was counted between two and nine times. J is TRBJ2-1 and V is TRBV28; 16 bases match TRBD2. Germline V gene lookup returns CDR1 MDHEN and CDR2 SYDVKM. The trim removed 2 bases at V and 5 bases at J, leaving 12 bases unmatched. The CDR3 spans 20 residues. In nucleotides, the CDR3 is TGTGCCAGCAGTTTACGACCCGGGACTAGCGGGAGGGCTTGGGACAATGAGCAGTTCTTC. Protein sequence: CASSLRPGTSGRAWDNEQFF.

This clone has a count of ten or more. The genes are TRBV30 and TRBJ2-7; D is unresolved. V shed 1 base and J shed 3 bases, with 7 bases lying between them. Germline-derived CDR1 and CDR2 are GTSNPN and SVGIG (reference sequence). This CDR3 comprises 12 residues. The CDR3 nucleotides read TGTGCCTGGAGTGACCTAATCTACGAGCAGTACTTC. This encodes CAWSDLIYEQYF.

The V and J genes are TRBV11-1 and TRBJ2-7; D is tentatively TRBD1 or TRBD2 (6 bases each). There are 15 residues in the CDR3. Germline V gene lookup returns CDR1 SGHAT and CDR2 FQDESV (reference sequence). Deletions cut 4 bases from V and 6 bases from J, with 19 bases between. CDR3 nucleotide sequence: TGTGCCAGCAGCTCGCCAGGGGACTTCTGGGGCGAGCAGTACTTC. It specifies CASSSPGDFWGEQYF.

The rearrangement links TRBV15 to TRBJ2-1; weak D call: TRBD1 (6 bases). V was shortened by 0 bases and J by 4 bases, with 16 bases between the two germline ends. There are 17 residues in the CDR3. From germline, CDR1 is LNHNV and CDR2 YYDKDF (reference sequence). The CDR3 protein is CATSRDPNRVIYNEQFF. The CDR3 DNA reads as TGTGCCACCAGCAGAGATCCCAACAGGGTAATATACAATGAGCAGTTCTTC.

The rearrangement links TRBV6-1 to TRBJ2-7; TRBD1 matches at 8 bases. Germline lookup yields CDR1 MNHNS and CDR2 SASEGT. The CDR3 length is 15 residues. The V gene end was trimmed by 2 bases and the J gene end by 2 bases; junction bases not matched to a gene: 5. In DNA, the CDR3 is TGTGCCAGCAGTGAATGGGTGACAGGGGCCTACGAGCAGTACTTC. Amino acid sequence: CASSEWVTGAYEQYF.

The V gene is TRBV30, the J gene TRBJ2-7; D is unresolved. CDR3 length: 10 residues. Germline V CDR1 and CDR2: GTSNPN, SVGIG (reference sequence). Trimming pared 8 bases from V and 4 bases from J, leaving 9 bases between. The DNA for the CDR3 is TGTGCCCTGGTCGATTACGAGCAGTACTTC. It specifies CALVDYEQYF. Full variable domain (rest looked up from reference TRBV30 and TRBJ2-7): SQTIHQWPATLVQPVGSPLSLECTVEGTSNPNLYWYRQAAGRGLQLLFYSVGIGQISSEVPQNLSASRPQDRQFILSSKKLLLSDSGFYLCALVDYEQYFGPGTRLTVT.

CDR3: CASTSMGHQPQHF. The DNA of the CDR3 is TGTGCCAGCACCTCAATGGGCCATCAGCCCCAGCATTTT. J is TRBJ1-5 and V is TRBV2, with no clear D. In germline, CDR1 is SNHLY, CDR2 FYNNEI. The V and J ends lost 7 bases and 5 bases respectively, with 12 bases between them. The CDR3 is made up of 13 amino acids.